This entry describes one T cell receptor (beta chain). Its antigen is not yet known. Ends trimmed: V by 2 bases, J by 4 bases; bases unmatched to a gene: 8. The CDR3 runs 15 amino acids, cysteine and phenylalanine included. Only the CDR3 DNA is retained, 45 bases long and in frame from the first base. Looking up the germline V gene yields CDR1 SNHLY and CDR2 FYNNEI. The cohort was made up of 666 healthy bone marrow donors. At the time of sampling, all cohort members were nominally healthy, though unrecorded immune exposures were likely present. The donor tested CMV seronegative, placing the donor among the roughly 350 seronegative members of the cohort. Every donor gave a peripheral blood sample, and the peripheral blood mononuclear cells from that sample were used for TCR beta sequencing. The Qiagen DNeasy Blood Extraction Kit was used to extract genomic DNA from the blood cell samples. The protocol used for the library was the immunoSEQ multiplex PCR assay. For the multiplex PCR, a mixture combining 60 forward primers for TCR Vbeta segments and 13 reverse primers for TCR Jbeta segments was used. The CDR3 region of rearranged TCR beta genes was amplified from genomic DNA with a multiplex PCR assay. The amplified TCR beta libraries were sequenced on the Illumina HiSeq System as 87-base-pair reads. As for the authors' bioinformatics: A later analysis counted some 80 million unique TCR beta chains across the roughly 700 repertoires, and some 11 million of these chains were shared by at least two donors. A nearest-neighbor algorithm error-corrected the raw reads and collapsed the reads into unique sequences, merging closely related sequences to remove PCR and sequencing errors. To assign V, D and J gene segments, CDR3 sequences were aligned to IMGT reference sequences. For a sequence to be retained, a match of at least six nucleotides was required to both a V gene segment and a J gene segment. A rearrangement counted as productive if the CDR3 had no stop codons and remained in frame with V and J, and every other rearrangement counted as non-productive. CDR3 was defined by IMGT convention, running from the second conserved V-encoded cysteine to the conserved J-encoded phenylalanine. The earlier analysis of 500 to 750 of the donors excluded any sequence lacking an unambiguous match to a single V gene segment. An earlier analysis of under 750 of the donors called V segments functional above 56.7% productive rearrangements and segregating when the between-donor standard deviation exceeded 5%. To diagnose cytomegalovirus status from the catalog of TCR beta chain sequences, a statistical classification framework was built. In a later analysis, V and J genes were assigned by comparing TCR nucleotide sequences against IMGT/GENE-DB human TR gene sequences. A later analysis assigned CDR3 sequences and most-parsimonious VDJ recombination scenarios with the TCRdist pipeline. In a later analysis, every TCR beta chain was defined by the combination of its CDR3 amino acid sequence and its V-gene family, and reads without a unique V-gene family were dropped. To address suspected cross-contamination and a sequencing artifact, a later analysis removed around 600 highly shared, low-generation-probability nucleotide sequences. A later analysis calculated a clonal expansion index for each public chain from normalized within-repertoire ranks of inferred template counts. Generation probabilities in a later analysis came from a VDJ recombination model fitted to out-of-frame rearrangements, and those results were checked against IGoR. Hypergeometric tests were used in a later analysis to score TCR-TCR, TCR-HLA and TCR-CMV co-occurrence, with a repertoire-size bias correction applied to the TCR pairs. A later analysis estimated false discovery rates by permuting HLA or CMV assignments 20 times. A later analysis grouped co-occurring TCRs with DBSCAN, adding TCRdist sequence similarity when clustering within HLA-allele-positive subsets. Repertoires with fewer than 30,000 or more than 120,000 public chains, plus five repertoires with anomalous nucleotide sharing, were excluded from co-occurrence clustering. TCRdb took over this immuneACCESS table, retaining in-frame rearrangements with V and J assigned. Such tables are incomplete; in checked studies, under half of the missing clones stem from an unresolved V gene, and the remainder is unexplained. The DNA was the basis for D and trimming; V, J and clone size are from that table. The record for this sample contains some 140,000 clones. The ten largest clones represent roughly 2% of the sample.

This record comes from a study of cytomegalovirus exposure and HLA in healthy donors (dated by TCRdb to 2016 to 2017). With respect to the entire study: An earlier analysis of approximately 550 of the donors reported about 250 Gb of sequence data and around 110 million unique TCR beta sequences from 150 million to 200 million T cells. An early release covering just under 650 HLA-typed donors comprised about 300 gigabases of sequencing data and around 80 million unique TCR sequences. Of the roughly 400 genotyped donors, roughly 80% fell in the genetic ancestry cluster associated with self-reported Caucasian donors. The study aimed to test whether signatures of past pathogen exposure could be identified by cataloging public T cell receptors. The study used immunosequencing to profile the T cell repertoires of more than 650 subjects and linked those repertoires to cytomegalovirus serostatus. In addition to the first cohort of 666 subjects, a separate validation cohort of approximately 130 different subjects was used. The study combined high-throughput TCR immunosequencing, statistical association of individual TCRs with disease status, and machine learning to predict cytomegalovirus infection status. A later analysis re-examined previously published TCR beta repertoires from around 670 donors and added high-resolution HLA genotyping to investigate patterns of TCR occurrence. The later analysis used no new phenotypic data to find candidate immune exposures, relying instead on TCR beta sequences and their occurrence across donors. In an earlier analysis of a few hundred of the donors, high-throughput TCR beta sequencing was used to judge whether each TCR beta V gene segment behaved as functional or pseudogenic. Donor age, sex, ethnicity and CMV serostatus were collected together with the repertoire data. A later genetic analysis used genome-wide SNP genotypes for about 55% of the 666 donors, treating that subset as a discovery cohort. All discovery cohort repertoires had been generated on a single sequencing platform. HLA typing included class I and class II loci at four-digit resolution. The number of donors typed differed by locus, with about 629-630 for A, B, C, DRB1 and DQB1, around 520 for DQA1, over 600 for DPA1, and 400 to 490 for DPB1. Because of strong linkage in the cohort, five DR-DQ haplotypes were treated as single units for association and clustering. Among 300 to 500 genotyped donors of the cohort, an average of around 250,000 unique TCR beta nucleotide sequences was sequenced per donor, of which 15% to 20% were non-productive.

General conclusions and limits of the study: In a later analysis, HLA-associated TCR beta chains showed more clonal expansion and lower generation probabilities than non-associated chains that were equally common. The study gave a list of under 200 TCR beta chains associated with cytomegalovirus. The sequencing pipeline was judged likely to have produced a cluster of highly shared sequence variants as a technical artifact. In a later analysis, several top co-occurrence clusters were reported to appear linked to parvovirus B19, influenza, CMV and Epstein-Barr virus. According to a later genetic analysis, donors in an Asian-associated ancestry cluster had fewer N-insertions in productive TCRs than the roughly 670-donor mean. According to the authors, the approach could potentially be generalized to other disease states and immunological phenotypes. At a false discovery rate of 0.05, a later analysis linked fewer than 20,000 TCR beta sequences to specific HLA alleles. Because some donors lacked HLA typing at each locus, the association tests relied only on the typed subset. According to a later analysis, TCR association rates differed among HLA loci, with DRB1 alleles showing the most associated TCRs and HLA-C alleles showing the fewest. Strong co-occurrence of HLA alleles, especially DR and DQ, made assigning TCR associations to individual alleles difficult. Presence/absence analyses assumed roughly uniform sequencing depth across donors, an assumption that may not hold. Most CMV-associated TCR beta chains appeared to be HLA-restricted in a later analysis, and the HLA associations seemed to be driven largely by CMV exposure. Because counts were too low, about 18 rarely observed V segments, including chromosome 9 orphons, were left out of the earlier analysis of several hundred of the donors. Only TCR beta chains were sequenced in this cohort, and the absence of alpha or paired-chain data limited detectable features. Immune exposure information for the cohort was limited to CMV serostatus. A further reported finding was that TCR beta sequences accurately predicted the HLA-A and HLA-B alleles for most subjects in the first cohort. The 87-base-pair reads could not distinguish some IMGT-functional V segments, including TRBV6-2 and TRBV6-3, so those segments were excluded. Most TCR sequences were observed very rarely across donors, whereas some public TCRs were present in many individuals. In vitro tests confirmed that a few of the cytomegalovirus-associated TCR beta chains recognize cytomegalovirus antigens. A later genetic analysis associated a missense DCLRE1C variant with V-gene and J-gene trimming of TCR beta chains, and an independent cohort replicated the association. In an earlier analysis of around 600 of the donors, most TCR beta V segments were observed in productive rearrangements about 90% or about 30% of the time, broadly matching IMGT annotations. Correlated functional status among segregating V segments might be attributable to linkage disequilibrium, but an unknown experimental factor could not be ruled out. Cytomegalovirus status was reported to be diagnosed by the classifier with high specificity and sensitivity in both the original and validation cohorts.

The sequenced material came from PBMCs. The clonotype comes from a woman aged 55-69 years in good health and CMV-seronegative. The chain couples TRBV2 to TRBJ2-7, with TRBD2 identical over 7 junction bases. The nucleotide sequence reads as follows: TGTGCCAGCAGTGAAACGACTAGCTTAAATTACGAGCAGTACTTC. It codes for CASSETTSLNYEQYF.